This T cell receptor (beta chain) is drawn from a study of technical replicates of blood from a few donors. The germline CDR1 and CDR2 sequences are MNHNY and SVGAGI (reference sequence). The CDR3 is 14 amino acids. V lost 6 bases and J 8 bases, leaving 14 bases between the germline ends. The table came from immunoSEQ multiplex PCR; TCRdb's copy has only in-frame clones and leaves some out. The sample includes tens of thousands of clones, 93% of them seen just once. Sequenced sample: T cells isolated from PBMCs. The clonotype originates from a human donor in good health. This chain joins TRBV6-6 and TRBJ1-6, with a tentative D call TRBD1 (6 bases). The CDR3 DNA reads TGTGCCAGCAGACTAACAGGGCTGGATTCACCCCTCCACTTT. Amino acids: CASRLTGLDSPLHF.